The 7 T cell receptor beta chains below come from one sample, sequenced in a study of cytomegalovirus exposure and HLA in healthy donors (TCRdb year 2017). The method behind the library was the immunoSEQ multiplex PCR assay. The multiplex PCR relied on a mix of 60 forward primers for TCR Vbeta segments and 13 reverse primers for TCR Jbeta segments. As stored in TCRdb, this immuneACCESS dataset retains in-frame rearrangements with V and J assigned. A fraction of the clones does not appear; measured against another copy, unresolved V genes explain less than half of the discrepancy, and the remainder lacks a known reason. The sample table records around 95,000 clones; under 85% of these occur just once. The biggest ten clones account for roughly 4% of the sample. Sequencing was performed on PBMCs. The receptors were gathered from a woman between 40 and 50 years old in good health and CMV-seropositive.

This chain connects TRBV25-1 to TRBJ2-5; 10 bases agree with TRBD1. The V gene's germline CDR1 is MGHDK and CDR2 SYGVNS. The CDR3 loop spans 13 amino acids. V dropped 6 bases and J dropped 5; count of bases not matched to a gene: 3. The CDR3 region has the DNA TGTGCCAGCAGCGACAGGGGGCTTGAGACCCAGTACTTC. This encodes CASSDRGLETQYF.

The rearrangement links TRBV7-9 to TRBJ2-1, with no clear D. Between the trimmed V and J ends, which lost 3 bases and 7 bases, there was a span of 16 bases. From germline, CDR1 is SEHNR and CDR2 FQNEAQ (reference sequence). The CDR3 is made up of 15 amino acids. The CDR3 reads CASSFPGSSRNEQFF. DNA of the CDR3: TGTGCCAGCAGCTTTCCCGGGTCTTCGCGGAATGAGCAGTTCTTC.

The V call is TRBV27, the J call TRBJ2-1; 10 bases are a match to TRBD2. Germline V CDR1 and CDR2: MNHEY, SMNVEV (reference sequence). The V segment lost 4 bases and the J segment 4 bases; nucleotides outside the gene matches: 4. The CDR3 has 15 amino acids. The CDR3 DNA reads as TGTGCCAGCAGTTATGGACTAGCGGTTTACAATGAGCAGTTCTTC. Protein product: CASSYGLAVYNEQFF.

This clone was observed a handful of times. One end of the junction varies from germline; a read error may be responsible. V is TRBV7-9 and J is TRBJ1-1, with D possibly being TRBD1 (5 bases). CDR3 length equals 15 residues. Germline loops: CDR1 SEHNR, CDR2 FQNEAQ (reference sequence). This CDR3 is CSSSLGQGKWTEAFF. The CDR3 nucleotides read TGTTCCAGCAGCTTAGGGCAGGGAAAATGGACTGAAGCTTTCTTT.

This clone was observed a single time. The chain joins TRBV10-3 to TRBJ1-2; the match to TRBD1 covers 8 bases. The CDR3 extends over 14 amino acids. Germline CDR1 reads ENHRY; CDR2 reads SYGVKD. With V trimmed by 8 bases and J by 1 base, 6 bases remained unmatched. The chain's CDR3 is CAIGGQGGNYGYTF. CDR3 in DNA: TGTGCCATCGGAGGACAGGGTGGTAACTATGGCTACACCTTC.

This clone appeared a single time. The chain recombines TRBV19 with TRBJ1-1; D gene unclear. The V and J ends lost 0 bases and 4 bases respectively, with 3 bases between them. Germline loops: CDR1 LNHDA, CDR2 SQIVND (reference sequence). The CDR3 totals 12 residues. The CDR3 sequence: CASSIDRTEAFF. The CDR3 nucleotides read TGTGCCAGTAGTATAGACCGCACTGAAGCTTTCTTT.

The chain is built from TRBV9 and TRBJ1-5; TRBD1 matches 7 bases. The CDR3 totals 15 residues. Germline CDR1 is SGDLS and CDR2 is YYNGEE. The V segment lost 0 bases and the J segment 3 bases; nucleotides outside the gene matches: 3. The CDR3 protein is CASSVEGQYNQPQHF. The DNA of the CDR3 is TGTGCCAGCAGCGTAGAGGGACAGTACAATCAGCCCCAGCATTTT.